Presented here are 26 T cell receptor beta chains from one specimen sequenced in a study of graft-versus-host responses after intestinal transplantation. Their antigen targets remain unknown. This table comes from immunoSEQ multiplex PCR, and its TCRdb copy is limited to in-frame clones, with some not included. The repertoire holds 80,000 to 100,000 clones, with 85% to 95% as singletons. Sequenced here: unstimulated CD8+ T cells sorted from spleen or lymph node cells, sampled before transplant. The receptor source for this set is a human donor who was the organ donor for an intestinal transplant.

The chain uses TRBV2 and TRBJ2-7; 11 bases map to TRBD2. CDR3 length: 15 residues. Trimming at V came to 2 bases and at J to 7 bases, leaving 7 bases not matched to a gene. CDR1 and CDR2 from the germline V gene are SNHLY and FYNNEI. The CDR3 DNA sequence: TGTGCCAGCAGTGAACGTACTAGCGGGGGTCGGGAGCAGTACTTC. Residues: CASSERTSGGREQYF.

This clone was detected only once. The genes are TRBV11-2 and TRBJ2-3; D uncertain. Germline V gives CDR1 SGHAT, CDR2 FQNNGV. CDR3 length equals 14 residues. Trimming removed 3 bases from V and 2 bases from J, with 9 bases in between. The CDR3 loop is CASSFDADTDTQYF. CDR3 DNA: TGTGCCAGCAGCTTCGATGCGGACACAGATACGCAGTATTTT.

The chain carries TRBV7-9 and TRBJ2-3; no definite D call. The CDR3 is 13 amino acids. CDR1 and CDR2 (germline): SEHNR, FQNEAQ (reference sequence). V was cut by 4 bases and J by 6 bases, with 11 bases left in between. The CDR3 DNA is TGTGCCAGCAGCTCCAGACAAGACGATACGCAGTATTTT. It encodes CASSSRQDDTQYF.

V usage is TRBV7-3 and J usage is TRBJ1-1; 7 bases are a match to TRBD1. Germline assignment: CDR1 SGHTA and CDR2 FQGTGA. With V trimmed by 5 bases and J by 1 base, 16 bases remained unmatched. The CDR3 loop spans 18 amino acids. This CDR3 is CASSTRETGYGENTEAFF. CDR3 coding DNA: TGTGCCAGCAGCACCCGTGAGACAGGGTACGGTGAGAACACTGAAGCTTTCTTT.

This clone was counted only a few times. V and J are TRBV19 and TRBJ1-5; D is ambiguous. V lost 1 base and J 0 bases, leaving 7 bases between the germline ends. This CDR3 has 15 amino acids. CDR1 is LNHDA and CDR2 is SQIVND in the germline V gene (reference sequence). CDR3 sequence: CASSIGSYSNQPQHF. CDR3 nucleotide sequence: TGTGCCAGTAGTATAGGCAGTTATAGCAATCAGCCCCAGCATTTT.

The gene calls are TRBV6-5 and TRBJ2-7; a weak D match, TRBD2 (5 bases). The CDR3 has 14 residues. V gave up 0 bases and J gave up 2 bases, with 8 bases separating them. The germline V gene has CDR1 MNHEY and CDR2 SVGAGI. CDR3 amino acids: CASSYSRVPYEQYF. CDR3 bases: TGTGCCAGCAGTTACTCGAGGGTACCCTACGAGCAGTACTTC.

The chain has TRBV29-1 and TRBJ2-1, with D possibly matching TRBD2 (6 bases). The germline CDR1 and CDR2 sequences are SQVTM and ANQGSEA. Trimming left V 1 base short and J 0 bases short, with 10 bases between. The CDR3 is made up of 15 amino acids. Here the CDR3 reads CSVEADGGSYNEQFF. The CDR3 DNA reads as TGCAGCGTTGAAGCCGACGGGGGCTCCTACAATGAGCAGTTCTTC.

The chain joins TRBV19 to TRBJ2-1, with TRBD1 as a possible D gene (6 bases). The germline V gene has CDR1 LNHDA and CDR2 SQIVND (reference sequence). The CDR3 extends over 15 amino acids. Between the trimmed V and J ends, which lost 5 bases and 2 bases, there was a span of 13 bases. CDR3 nucleotide sequence: TGTGCCAGTAGTGTTTCAGGGGCCCCCTACAATGAGCAGTTCTTC. Its protein is CASSVSGAPYNEQFF.

The rearrangement uses TRBV9 and TRBJ2-5, with D possibly being TRBD1 (5 bases). V lost 5 bases and J 5 bases, leaving 10 bases between the germline ends. The CDR3 extends over 12 amino acids. CDR1 SGDLS and CDR2 YYNGEE come from the germline V gene. CDR3 amino acids: CASRGAGETQYF. In DNA form, the CDR3 reads TGTGCCAGCAGAGGGGCCGGGGAGACCCAGTACTTC. Full variable domain (rest looked up from reference TRBV9 and TRBJ2-5): DSGVTQTPKHLITATGQRVTLRCSPRSGDLSVYWYQQSLDQGLQFLIQYYNGEERAKGNILERFSAQQFPDLHSELNLSSLELGDSALYFCASRGAGETQYFGPGTRLLVL.

The V call is TRBV13, the J call TRBJ1-3; the match to TRBD1 covers 10 bases. J was trimmed by 6 bases and V by 5 bases; bases with no gene match: 4. Germline CDR1 PRHDT, CDR2 FYEKMQ (reference sequence). CDR3 length equals 14 residues. The CDR3 here is CASSAGTGVNTIYF. The CDR3 DNA follows: TGTGCCAGCAGCGCCGGGACAGGGGTAAACACCATATATTTT.

CDR3 sequence reads: CASSPKTAAYEQYF. The DNA for the CDR3 is TGCGCCAGCAGCCCAAAGACAGCAGCCTACGAGCAGTACTTC. V usage is TRBV4-1 and J usage is TRBJ2-7, with a tentative D call TRBD1 (5 bases). V was shortened by 4 bases and J by 2 bases, with 12 bases between the two germline ends. CDR1 is MGHRA, CDR2 YSYEKL, per germline. The CDR3 sequence is 14 residues long.

J is TRBJ1-5 and V is TRBV5-6; weak D call: TRBD1 (5 bases). The germline V gene has CDR1 SGHDT and CDR2 YYEEEE. The CDR3 sequence is 14 residues long. Trimming took 2 bases from V and 3 from J, leaving 9 bases between them. The CDR3 DNA sequence: TGTGCCAGCAGCTTTAAGGGGTACAATCAGCCCCAGCATTTT. Residues: CASSFKGYNQPQHF.

V is TRBV28 and J is TRBJ1-5; D remains ambiguous. V was pared by 5 bases and J by 3 bases, with 11 bases between. This CDR3 is built from 14 residues. The germline V gene has CDR1 MDHEN and CDR2 SYDVKM. The CDR3 DNA follows: TGTGCCAGCAGTCCCCGACAAGACAATCAGCCCCAGCATTTT. It codes for CASSPRQDNQPQHF.

The V gene is TRBV7-5, the J gene TRBJ1-4; TRBD1 reflects the table's D call only, with no check against the DNA. TRBV7-5 is tagged as a pseudogene. This CDR3 is 17 amino acids long. Here the CDR3 reads CARSLGSKVTGAEKLFF. Here the CDR3 DNA reads TGTGCCAGAAGCTTAGGTTCGAAGGTTACAGGGGCTGAAAAACTGTTTTTT.

The J gene is TRBJ1-2, the V gene TRBV10-3; no firm D call. Trimming removed 3 bases from V and 5 bases from J, with 13 bases in between. In germline, CDR1 is ENHRY, CDR2 SYGVKD. The CDR3 consists of 14 residues. The CDR3 bases are TGTGCCATCAGTGATGTCGTCAGGTTATATGGCTACACCTTC. This codes for CAISDVVRLYGYTF.

The chain recombines TRBV5-6 with TRBJ1-1, with D hard to call. This CDR3 contains 15 residues. The germline gives CDR1 SGHDT, CDR2 YYEEEE. Trimming stripped 0 bases from V and 0 bases from J, with 9 bases between. In DNA, the CDR3 is TGTGCCAGCAGCTTGGGTACAGACATGAACACTGAAGCTTTCTTT. The encoded protein is CASSLGTDMNTEAFF.

J is TRBJ2-2 and V is TRBV7-9, with D possibly being TRBD2 (5 bases). This CDR3 comprises 16 residues. CDR1 and CDR2 (germline): SEHNR, FQNEAQ (reference sequence). The V and J ends lost 3 bases and 3 bases respectively, with 14 bases between them. CDR3 coding DNA: TGTGCCAGCAGCTTGCCCCTCGGGGTACACACCGGGGAGCTGTTTTTT. This gives the protein CASSLPLGVHTGELFF.

The chain has TRBV7-9 and TRBJ1-2; TRBD1 is a possible D gene (5 bases). V lost 4 bases, J lost 4 bases, and 13 bases lay in between. This CDR3 region has 14 residues. Germline V gene data show CDR1 as SEHNR and CDR2 as FQNEAQ (reference sequence). The CDR3 loop reads CASSSGGGLYGYTF. Written as DNA, the CDR3 is TGTGCCAGCAGCTCTGGCGGGGGTCTCTATGGCTACACCTTC.

V and J are TRBV2 and TRBJ2-7, with D unclear. The germline V gene has CDR1 SNHLY and CDR2 FYNNEI. The germline V and J ends were trimmed by 8 bases and 1 base, with 12 bases remaining between them. There are 13 residues in the CDR3. The CDR3 DNA follows: TGTGCCAGCGGGCTCTACACTTCCTACGAGCAGTACTTC. This gives the protein CASGLYTSYEQYF.

This clone was found once. The chain couples TRBV30 to TRBJ1-5; D might be TRBD1 (6 bases). V was clipped by 3 bases and J by 6 bases, with 33 bases between them. Per the germline V gene, CDR1 is GTSNPN and CDR2 is SVGIG (reference sequence). The length of the CDR3 is 20 residues. The CDR3 spells CAWSRPFLDRSLRVRQPQHF. CDR3 DNA sequence: TGTGCCTGGAGCCGCCCATTCCTAGACAGGTCCCTTAGGGTCCGTCAGCCCCAGCATTTT.

The V gene is TRBV5-1, the J gene TRBJ1-2, with no clear D. CDR3 length equals 15 residues. The ends were cut back, 1 base at V and 3 bases at J, with 13 bases in the middle. Germline V lookup: CDR1 SGHRS, CDR2 YFSETQ. The CDR3 region is CASSLYPGSYYGYTF. The DNA of the CDR3 is TGCGCCAGCAGCTTGTATCCCGGGTCGTACTATGGCTACACCTTC. The complete variable domain, with remaining parts taken from reference TRBV5-1 and TRBJ1-2, reads KAGVTQTPRYLIKTRGQQVTLSCSPISGHRSVSWYQQTPGQGLQFLFEYFSETQRNKGNFPGRFSGRQFSNSRSEMNVSTLELGDSALYLCASSLYPGSYYGYTFGSGTRLTVV.

The genes are TRBV10-3 and TRBJ2-1; TRBD2 matches at 11 bases. V shed 5 bases, J shed 4 bases, and the junction held 13 bases outside the gene matches. Germline CDR1 ENHRY, CDR2 SYGVKD. The CDR3 is 18 residues long. Written as DNA, the CDR3 is TGTGCCATCAGTCTACTTCCGGGACTAGCGGACCCTTACAATGAGCAGTTCTTC. Translated: CAISLLPGLADPYNEQFF.

This clone was detected only once. The chain combines TRBV5-1 with TRBJ2-1; 9 positions agree with TRBD2. Per germline, CDR1 SGHRS and CDR2 YFSETQ. The CDR3 consists of 15 residues. V shed 0 bases, J shed 4 bases, and the junction held 2 bases outside the gene matches. The CDR3 DNA follows: TGCGCCAGCAGCTTGGGACTAGCGGATTACAATGAGCAGTTCTTC. It yields the protein CASSLGLADYNEQFF.

CDR3 in DNA: TGTGCCAGCAGCTCAACAGGGGTACAAGAGACCCAGTACTTC. As protein: CASSSTGVQETQYF. V is TRBV7-9 and J is TRBJ2-5, with 7 bases matching TRBD1. Germline CDR1 SEHNR, CDR2 FQNEAQ (reference sequence). The CDR3 covers 14 residues. V trimming: 4 bases; J trimming: 2 bases; junction bases outside the gene matches: 4.

The CDR3 loop reads CASSPAGVYSNQPQHF. CDR3 nucleotide sequence: TGTGCCAGCTCACCGGCGGGGGTTTATAGCAATCAGCCCCAGCATTTT. This rearrangement joins TRBV18 to TRBJ1-5; D is perhaps TRBD1 (5 bases). Trimming removed 3 bases from V and 0 bases from J, with 12 bases in between. The germline V gene encodes CDR1 KGHSH and CDR2 LQKENI. The CDR3 extends over 16 amino acids. Variable domain in full (rest from reference TRBV18 and TRBJ1-5): NAGVMQNPRHLVRRRGQEARLRCSPMKGHSHVYWYRQLPEEGLKFMVYLQKENIIDESGMPKERFSAEFPKEGPSILRIQQVVRGDSAAYFCASSPAGVYSNQPQHFGDGTRLSIL.

This clone appeared once. The chain carries TRBV23-1 and TRBJ2-5, with unresolved D. TRBV23-1 is designated an ORF whose function remains uncertain. CDR3 size: 14 residues. V gave up 2 bases and J gave up 4 bases, with 11 bases separating them. The CDR3 sequence is CASSQPVVVETQYF. In DNA, the CDR3 is TGCGCCAGCAGTCAACCGGTTGTTGTAGAGACCCAGTACTTC.